The clone carrying this T cell receptor (beta chain) showed up just once. Antigen: not known. These data come from a study of T cell responses to AZD1222 COVID-19 vaccine. Study at large: The analysis combined second doses at about 4 or about 12 weeks.

Only in-frame clones appear in the TCRdb table, and some are missing; sequencing was by immunoSEQ multiplex PCR. The repertoire holds under 150,000 clones, with 80% to 90% as singletons. Germline V CDR1 and CDR2: MNHNS, SASEGT. This CDR3 contains 18 residues. Trimming pared 1 base from V and 3 bases from J, leaving 22 bases between. Study-wide findings and caveats: Only five to seven AZD1222 recipients were seropositive at baseline.

The gene calls are TRBV6-1 and TRBJ2-7, with D maybe TRBD1 (6 bases). This receptor was taken from an adult in good health. Material: peripheral blood, obtained on day 0 of AZD1222 vaccination. As DNA, the CDR3 is TGTGCCAGCAGTGAAGACCGCTGGCTTGTGGACAGAAGCTACGAGCAGTACTTC. Encoded protein: CASSEDRWLVDRSYEQYF.